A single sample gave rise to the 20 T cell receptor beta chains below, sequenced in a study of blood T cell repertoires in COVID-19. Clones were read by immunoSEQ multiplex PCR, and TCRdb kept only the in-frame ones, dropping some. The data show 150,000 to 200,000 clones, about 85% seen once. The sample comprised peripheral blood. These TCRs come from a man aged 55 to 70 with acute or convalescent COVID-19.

In nucleotides, the CDR3 is TGTGCCAGCAGTTTAGGGACAGGAGGCTACACCTTC. As protein: CASSLGTGGYTF. The chain combines TRBV12-3 or TRBV12-4 with TRBJ1-2; 7 positions match TRBD1. The CDR3 extends over 12 amino acids. Trimming cost V 1 base and J 8 bases; bases outside gene matches: 1.

This CDR3 is CASSDYGQGALGYTF. The CDR3 bases are TGTGCCAGCAGCGATTATGGACAGGGTGCATTGGGCTACACCTTC. This chain uses TRBV14 with TRBJ1-2, with 8 nucleotides matching TRBD1. Germline V gene sequence: CDR1 SGHDN, CDR2 FVKESK. Germline trimming cut 5 bases from V and 8 bases from J; bases unmatched to any gene: 13. The CDR3 has 15 amino acids.

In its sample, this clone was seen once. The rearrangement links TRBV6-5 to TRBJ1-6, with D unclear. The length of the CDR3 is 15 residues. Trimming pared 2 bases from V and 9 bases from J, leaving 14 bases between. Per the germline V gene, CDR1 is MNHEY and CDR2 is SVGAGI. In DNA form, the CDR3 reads TGTGCCAGCAGTTACCCGGGAGCCTTGGGTTCACCCCTCCACTTT. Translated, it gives CASSYPGALGSPLHF.

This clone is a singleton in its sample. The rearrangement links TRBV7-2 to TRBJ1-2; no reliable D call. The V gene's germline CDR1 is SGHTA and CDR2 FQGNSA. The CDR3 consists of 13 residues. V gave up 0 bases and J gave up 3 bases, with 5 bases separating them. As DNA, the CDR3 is TGTGCCAGCAGCTTAGCCAACTACTATGGCTACACCTTC. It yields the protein CASSLANYYGYTF.

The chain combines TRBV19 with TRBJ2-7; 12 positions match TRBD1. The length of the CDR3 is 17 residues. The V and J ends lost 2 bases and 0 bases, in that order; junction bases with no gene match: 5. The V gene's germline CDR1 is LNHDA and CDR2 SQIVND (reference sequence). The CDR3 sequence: CASSITGDRGHSYEQYF. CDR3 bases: TGTGCCAGTAGTATAACAGGGGACAGGGGGCACTCCTACGAGCAGTACTTC. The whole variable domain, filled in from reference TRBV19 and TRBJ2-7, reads DGGITQSPKYLFRKEGQNVTLSCEQNLNHDAMYWYRQDPGQGLRLIYYSQIVNDFQKGDIAEGYSVSREKKESFPLTVTSAQKNPTAFYLCASSITGDRGHSYEQYFGPGTRLTVT.

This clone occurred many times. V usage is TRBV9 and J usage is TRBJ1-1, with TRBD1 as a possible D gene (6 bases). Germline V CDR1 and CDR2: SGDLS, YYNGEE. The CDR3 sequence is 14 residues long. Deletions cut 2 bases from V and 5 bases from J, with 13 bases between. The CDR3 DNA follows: TGTGCCAGCAGCGTGTTACAGGGCCCGACTGAAGCTTTCTTT. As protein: CASSVLQGPTEAFF.

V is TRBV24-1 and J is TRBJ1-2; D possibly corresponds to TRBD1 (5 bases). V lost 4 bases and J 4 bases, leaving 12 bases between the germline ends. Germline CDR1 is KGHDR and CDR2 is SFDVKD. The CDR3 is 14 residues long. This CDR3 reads CATSDHRIRYGYTF. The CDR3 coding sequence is TGTGCCACCAGTGACCACAGGATTCGCTATGGCTACACCTTC.

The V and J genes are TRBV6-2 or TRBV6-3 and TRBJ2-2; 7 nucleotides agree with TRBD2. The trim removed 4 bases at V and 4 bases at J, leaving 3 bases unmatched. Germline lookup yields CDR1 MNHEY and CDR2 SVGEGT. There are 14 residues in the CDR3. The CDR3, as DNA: TGTGCCAGCAGTTTTTGGGAGGGCACCGGGGAGCTGTTTTTT. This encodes CASSFWEGTGELFF.

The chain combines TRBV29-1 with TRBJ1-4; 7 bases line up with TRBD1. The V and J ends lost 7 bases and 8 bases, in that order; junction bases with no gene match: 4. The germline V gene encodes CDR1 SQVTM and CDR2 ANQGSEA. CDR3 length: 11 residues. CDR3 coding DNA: TGCAGCGCAGGGGGACGGGAAAAACTGTTTTTT. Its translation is CSAGGREKLFF.

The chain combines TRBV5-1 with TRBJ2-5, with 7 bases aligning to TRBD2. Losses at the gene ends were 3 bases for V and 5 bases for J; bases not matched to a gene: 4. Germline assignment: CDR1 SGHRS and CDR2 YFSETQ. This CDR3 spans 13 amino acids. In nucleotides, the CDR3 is TGCGCCAGCAGCTGGCAGGGAGGGGAGACCCAGTACTTC. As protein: CASSWQGGETQYF.

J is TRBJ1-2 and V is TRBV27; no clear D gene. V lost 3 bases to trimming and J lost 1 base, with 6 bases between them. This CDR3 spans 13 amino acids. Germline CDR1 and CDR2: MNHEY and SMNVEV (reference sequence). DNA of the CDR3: TGTGCCAGCAGTTTTTCCGGTAACTATGGCTACACCTTC. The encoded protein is CASSFSGNYGYTF.

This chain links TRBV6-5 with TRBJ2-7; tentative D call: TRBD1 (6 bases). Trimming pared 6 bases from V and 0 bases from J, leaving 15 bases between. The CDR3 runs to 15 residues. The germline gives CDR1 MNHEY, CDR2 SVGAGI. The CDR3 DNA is TGTGCCAGCAGCCAAAACAGGGTGGGCTCCTACGAGCAGTACTTC. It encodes CASSQNRVGSYEQYF.

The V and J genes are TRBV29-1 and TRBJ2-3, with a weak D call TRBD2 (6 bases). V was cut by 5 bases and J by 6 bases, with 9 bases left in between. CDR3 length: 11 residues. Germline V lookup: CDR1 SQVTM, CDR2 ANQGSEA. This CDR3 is CSVWSGDTQYF. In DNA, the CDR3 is TGCAGCGTTTGGAGCGGGGATACGCAGTATTTT.

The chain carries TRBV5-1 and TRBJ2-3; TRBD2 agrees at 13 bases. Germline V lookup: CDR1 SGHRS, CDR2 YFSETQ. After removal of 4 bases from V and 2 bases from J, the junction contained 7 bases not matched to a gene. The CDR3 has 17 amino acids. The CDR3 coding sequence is TGCGCCAGCAGCGCCTCAGGACTAGCGGGGGTCACAGATACGCAGTATTTT. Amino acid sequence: CASSASGLAGVTDTQYF. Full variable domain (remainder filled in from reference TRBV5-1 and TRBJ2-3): KAGVTQTPRYLIKTRGQQVTLSCSPISGHRSVSWYQQTPGQGLQFLFEYFSETQRNKGNFPGRFSGRQFSNSRSEMNVSTLELGDSALYLCASSASGLAGVTDTQYFGPGTRLTVL.

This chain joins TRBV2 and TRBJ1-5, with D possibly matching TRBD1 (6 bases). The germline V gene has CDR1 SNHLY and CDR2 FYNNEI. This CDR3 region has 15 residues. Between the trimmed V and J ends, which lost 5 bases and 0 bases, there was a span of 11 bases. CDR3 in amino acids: CASSKQGYSNQPQHF. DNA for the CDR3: TGTGCCAGCAGTAAACAGGGATATAGCAATCAGCCCCAGCATTTT.

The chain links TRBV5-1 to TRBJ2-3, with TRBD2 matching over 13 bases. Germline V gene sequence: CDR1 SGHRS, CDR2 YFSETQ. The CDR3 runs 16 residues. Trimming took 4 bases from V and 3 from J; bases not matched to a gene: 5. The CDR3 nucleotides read TGCGCCAGCAGCGGGGGACTAGCGGGGCTGACAGATACGCAGTATTTT. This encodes CASSGGLAGLTDTQYF. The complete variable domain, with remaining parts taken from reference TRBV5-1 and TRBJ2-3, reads KAGVTQTPRYLIKTRGQQVTLSCSPISGHRSVSWYQQTPGQGLQFLFEYFSETQRNKGNFPGRFSGRQFSNSRSEMNVSTLELGDSALYLCASSGGLAGLTDTQYFGPGTRLTVL.

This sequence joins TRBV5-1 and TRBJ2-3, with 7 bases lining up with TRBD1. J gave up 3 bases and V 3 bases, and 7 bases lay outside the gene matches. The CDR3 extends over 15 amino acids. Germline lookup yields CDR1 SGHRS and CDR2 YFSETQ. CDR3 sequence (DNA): TGCGCCAGCAGCTCCTATGGGACAGAAACAGATACGCAGTATTTT. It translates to CASSSYGTETDTQYF.

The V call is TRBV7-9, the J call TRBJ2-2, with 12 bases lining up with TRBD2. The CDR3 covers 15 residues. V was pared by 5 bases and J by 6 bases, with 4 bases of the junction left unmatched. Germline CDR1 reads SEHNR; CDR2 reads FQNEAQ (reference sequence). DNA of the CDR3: TGTGCCAGCAGCGCTAGCGGGAGGGAGGCCGGGGAGCTGTTTTTT. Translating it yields CASSASGREAGELFF.

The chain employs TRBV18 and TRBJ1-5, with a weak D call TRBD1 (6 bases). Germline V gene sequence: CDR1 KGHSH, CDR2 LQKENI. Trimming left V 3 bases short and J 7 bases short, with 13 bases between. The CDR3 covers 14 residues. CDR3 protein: CASSPNREDQPQHF. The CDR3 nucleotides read TGTGCCAGCTCACCGAACAGGGAAGACCAGCCCCAGCATTTT.

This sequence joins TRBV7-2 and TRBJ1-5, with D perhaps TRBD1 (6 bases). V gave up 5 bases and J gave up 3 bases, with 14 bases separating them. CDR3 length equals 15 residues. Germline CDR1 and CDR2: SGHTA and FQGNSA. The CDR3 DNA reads TGTGCCAGCAGCGTCAAGACAGGAGCCAATCAGCCCCAGCATTTT. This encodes CASSVKTGANQPQHF.